These T cell receptor beta chains were read from a single sample in a study of shared clonotypes between healthy human individuals. Generated by immunoSEQ multiplex PCR, the TCRdb table keeps only in-frame clones and is missing some. The profile covers around 2.1 million clones, with about 94% appearing a single time and less than 0.15% taken by the ten largest. Sample: naive CD4+ T cells sorted from blood. The receptors originated from a man aged 18-30 years in good health. The CDR3 runs from the conserved cysteine through the conserved F or W. A D gene is named only where the DNA matches it firmly. Size is stated for part of the rows, as once, few or many counts, or as a class when the clone is expanded.

d_gene: -; abundance: -; j_gene: TRBJ1-2; v_gene: TRBV5-1; CDR3aa: CASSLGERDGGYTF; CDR3nt: TGCGCCAGCAGCTTGGGAGAAAGGGATGGTGGCTACACCTTC
d_gene: TRBD2; abundance: -; j_gene: TRBJ2-3; v_gene: TRBV7-2; CDR3aa: CASSLEASGGLNTQYF; CDR3nt: TGTGCCAGCAGCTTAGAAGCTAGCGGGGGGTTGAATACGCAGTATTTT
d_gene: -; abundance: -; j_gene: TRBJ1-2; v_gene: TRBV9; CDR3aa: CASSPDRTVRYGYTF; CDR3nt: TGTGCCAGCAGCCCCGACAGGACCGTTCGCTATGGCTACACCTTC
d_gene: TRBD2; abundance: -; j_gene: TRBJ2-7; v_gene: TRBV2; CDR3aa: CASKRGLTTEQYF; CDR3nt: TGTGCCAGCAAGCGGGGCCTAACTACCGAGCAGTACTTC
d_gene: -; abundance: -; j_gene: TRBJ1-1; v_gene: TRBV5-1; CDR3aa: CASSLDPGNTEAFF; CDR3nt: TGCGCCAGCAGCTTGGACCCAGGGAACACTGAAGCTTTCTTT
d_gene: TRBD1; abundance: few; j_gene: TRBJ2-2; v_gene: TRBV19; CDR3aa: CASSMVTGDTGELFF; CDR3nt: TGTGCCAGTAGTATGGTCACAGGGGACACCGGGGAGCTGTTTTTT
d_gene: -; abundance: -; j_gene: TRBJ1-5; v_gene: TRBV6-5; CDR3aa: CASSRNPGQPQHF; CDR3nt: TGTGCCAGCAGTAGGAACCCGGGTCAGCCCCAGCATTTT
d_gene: TRBD2; abundance: -; j_gene: TRBJ2-2; v_gene: TRBV2; CDR3aa: CASSVVLAGGPMDTGELFF; CDR3nt: TGTGCCAGCAGTGTGGTACTAGCGGGGGGGCCTATGGACACCGGGGAGCTGTTTTTT
d_gene: TRBD2; abundance: -; j_gene: TRBJ2-2; v_gene: TRBV5-1; CDR3aa: CASSPAGASTGELFF; CDR3nt: TGCGCCAGCAGCCCGGCGGGAGCGAGCACCGGGGAGCTGTTTTTT
d_gene: TRBD1; abundance: -; j_gene: TRBJ1-3; v_gene: TRBV7-2; CDR3aa: CASRPQGQLHTIYF; CDR3nt: TGTGCCAGCAGACCCCAGGGACAGCTTCACACCATATATTTT
d_gene: -; abundance: -; j_gene: TRBJ1-1; v_gene: TRBV5-1; CDR3aa: CASSLGDTYTEAFF; CDR3nt: TGCGCCAGCAGCTTGGGGGACACATACACTGAAGCTTTCTTT
d_gene: TRBD1; abundance: -; j_gene: TRBJ2-7; v_gene: TRBV6-6; CDR3aa: CASRGQGGHEQYF; CDR3nt: TGTGCCAGCAGGGGACAGGGGGGCCACGAGCAGTACTTC
d_gene: -; abundance: -; j_gene: TRBJ2-6; v_gene: TRBV7-2; CDR3aa: CASSSILLQGANVLTF; CDR3nt: TGTGCCAGCAGCTCAATCCTCTTGCAGGGGGCCAACGTCCTGACTTTC
d_gene: -; abundance: -; j_gene: TRBJ2-7; v_gene: TRBV4-2; CDR3aa: CASSQGGTNEQYF; CDR3nt: TGTGCCAGCAGCCAAGGAGGCACCAACGAGCAGTACTTC
d_gene: -; abundance: -; j_gene: TRBJ2-2; v_gene: TRBV14; CDR3aa: CASSQGSGTGELFF; CDR3nt: TGTGCCAGCAGCCAAGGGTCGGGGACCGGGGAGCTGTTTTTT
d_gene: -; abundance: -; j_gene: TRBJ2-1; v_gene: TRBV6-1; CDR3aa: CASSEGWTLSYNEQFF; CDR3nt: TGTGCCAGCAGTGAAGGTTGGACTCTCTCCTACAATGAGCAGTTCTTC
d_gene: TRBD1; abundance: -; j_gene: TRBJ1-3; v_gene: TRBV6-4; CDR3aa: CASSDFSGGSGNTIYF; CDR3nt: TGTGCCAGCAGTGACTTCTCAGGGGGCTCTGGAAACACCATATATTTT
d_gene: -; abundance: once; j_gene: TRBJ2-7; v_gene: TRBV10-1; CDR3aa: CASSESGLASSYEQYF; CDR3nt: TGCGCCAGCAGTGAGTCGGGGCTAGCGTCCTCCTACGAGCAGTACTTC
d_gene: -; abundance: -; j_gene: TRBJ2-2; v_gene: TRBV9; CDR3aa: CASSVGGGTGELFF; CDR3nt: TGTGCCAGCAGCGTTGGAGGGGGCACCGGGGAGCTGTTTTTT
d_gene: -; abundance: -; j_gene: TRBJ1-1; v_gene: TRBV5-4; CDR3aa: CASSPLGGNMNTEAFF; CDR3nt: TGTGCCAGCAGCCCTCTCGGAGGGAATATGAACACTGAAGCTTTCTTT
d_gene: -; abundance: -; j_gene: TRBJ1-1; v_gene: TRBV6-1; CDR3aa: CASSEGLMNTEAFF; CDR3nt: TGTGCCAGCAGTGAAGGACTCATGAACACTGAAGCTTTCTTT
d_gene: TRBD1; abundance: once; j_gene: TRBJ2-3; v_gene: TRBV7-7; CDR3aa: CASSLQQGADTQYF; CDR3nt: TGTGCTAGCAGCTTACAGCAGGGGGCAGATACGCAGTATTTT
d_gene: -; abundance: -; j_gene: TRBJ2-6; v_gene: TRBV4-1; CDR3aa: CASSQEGRGANVLTF; CDR3nt: TGCGCCAGCAGCCAGGAGGGGAGAGGGGCCAACGTCCTGACTTTC
d_gene: TRBD1; abundance: -; j_gene: TRBJ2-2; v_gene: TRBV28; CDR3aa: CASSYPGQGANTGELFF; CDR3nt: TGTGCCAGCAGTTATCCAGGACAGGGTGCGAACACCGGGGAGCTGTTTTTT
d_gene: -; abundance: -; j_gene: TRBJ2-7; v_gene: TRBV2; CDR3aa: CASSVHSLYEQYF; CDR3nt: TGTGCCAGCAGTGTGCACAGCCTCTACGAGCAGTACTTC
d_gene: -; abundance: -; j_gene: TRBJ2-1; v_gene: TRBV21-1; CDR3aa: CASSKSGSTCYNEQFF; CDR3nt: TGTGCCAGCAGCAAGAGCGGGTCAACCTGCTACAATGAGCAGTTCTTC
d_gene: -; abundance: -; j_gene: TRBJ1-4; v_gene: TRBV2; CDR3aa: CASSETGVVEKLFF; CDR3nt: TGTGCCAGCAGTGAAACGGGGGTAGTGGAAAAACTGTTTTTT
d_gene: -; abundance: -; j_gene: TRBJ2-2; v_gene: TRBV30; CDR3aa: CAWSSRNTGELFF; CDR3nt: TGTGCCTGGAGTTCGCGGAACACCGGGGAGCTGTTTTTT
d_gene: -; abundance: once; j_gene: TRBJ1-2; v_gene: TRBV28; CDR3aa: CASPNTTGGYTF; CDR3nt: TGTGCCAGCCCAAACACTACGGGGGGCTACACCTTC
d_gene: -; abundance: -; j_gene: TRBJ2-1; v_gene: TRBV10-3; CDR3aa: CAISVQGFEQFF; CDR3nt: TGTGCCATCAGTGTGCAGGGATTTGAGCAGTTCTTC
d_gene: -; abundance: few; j_gene: TRBJ1-6; v_gene: TRBV30; CDR3aa: CAWSGGGYTPLHF; CDR3nt: TGTGCCTGGAGTGGCGGGGGATACACACCCCTCCACTTT
d_gene: -; abundance: -; j_gene: TRBJ1-6; v_gene: TRBV5-1; CDR3aa: CASSLDIRGRFSPLHF; CDR3nt: TGCGCCAGCAGCTTGGATATCAGGGGCAGGTTTTCACCCCTCCACTTT
d_gene: TRBD2; abundance: -; j_gene: TRBJ2-5; v_gene: TRBV5-6; CDR3aa: CASSPRTSGKETQYF; CDR3nt: TGTGCCAGCAGCCCCCGGACTAGCGGGAAAGAGACCCAGTACTTC
d_gene: -; abundance: -; j_gene: TRBJ2-5; v_gene: TRBV5-4; CDR3aa: CASSTGGGSETQYF; CDR3nt: TGTGCCAGCAGTACAGGTGGGGGTTCGGAGACCCAGTACTTC
d_gene: -; abundance: -; j_gene: TRBJ2-3; v_gene: TRBV6-1; CDR3aa: CASSEQTSTDTQYF; CDR3nt: TGTGCCAGCAGTGAACAGACTAGCACAGATACGCAGTATTTT
d_gene: -; abundance: -; j_gene: TRBJ2-7; v_gene: TRBV6-1; CDR3aa: CASRSYGADSYEQYF; CDR3nt: TGTGCCAGCAGATCATACGGGGCAGATTCCTACGAGCAGTACTTC